These T cell receptor beta chains were read from a single sample in a study of persistence of HIV-infected CD4 T cells. Sequencing used immunoSEQ multiplex PCR; TCRdb keeps in-frame clones, though not all of them. The table lists approximately 20,000 clones, around three quarters of them singletons. These receptors have no known antigen. Material: CD4+ T cells sorted from PBMCs after approximately 20-hour stimulation, obtained from a patient who received antiretroviral therapy. These receptors were taken from an adult man with HIV who was CMV-seropositive. Each CDR3 is given with its conserved first and last residue.

V | length | CDR3
TRBV4-1 | 15 | CASSRPGTGNAHLFF
TRBV6-6 | 16 | CATRPHTGTDSSGYTF
TRBV9 | 16 | CASSVGVRGGQETQYF
TRBV2 | 15 | CASNRDGTTNEKLFF
TRBV19 | 14 | CASSSDRGNTEAFF
TRBV6-5 | 14 | CASSYLTPNYGYTF
TRBV5-4 | 15 | CASSPGLGPNQPQHF
TRBV30 | 12 | CAWSPGPYGYTF
TRBV3-1/TRBV3-2 | 14 | CASSPKHQNTEAFF
TRBV18 | 13 | CASSPEGVQPQHF
TRBV28 | 14 | CASSFSTGNQPQHF
TRBV7-2 | 15 | CASSSRDRGRHEQYF
TRBV21-1 | 16 | CASSRRLATIRTEAFF
TRBV14 | 14 | CASSQGPPPDTQYF
TRBV12-3/TRBV12-4 | 11 | CASRGRGGYTF
TRBV5-1 | 17 | CASSFRTGGQGSSPLHF
TRBV19 | 15 | CASSTASGGAWEQFF
TRBV6-1 | 19 | CASSVTAPALRRQNYGYTF
TRBV9 | 16 | CASSPRTGKPQETQYF
TRBV3-1/TRBV3-2 | 15 | CASSQVGQGADEQYF
TRBV3-1/TRBV3-2 | 11 | CASSIYNEQFF
TRBV18 | 13 | CASSPTTENGYTF
TRBV2 | 14 | CASKGEAGANVLTF
TRBV7-9 | 15 | CASSDRGQGWAIQYF
TRBV7-9 | 17 | CASSRMSPRASSGELFF
TRBV7-9 | 15 | CASSLDGGAADTQYF
TRBV12-5 | 14 | CASGLQGPYNEQFF
TRBV5-1 | 15 | CASSPTTGFKGELFF
TRBV11-3 | 16 | CASSSGQGNAQETQYF
TRBV7-2 | 14 | CASSYFSGANVLTF
TRBV28 | 15 | CASSWAGGANYGYTF
TRBV3-1/TRBV3-2 | 16 | CASSRPSGFSGNTIYF
TRBV10-2 | 14 | CASSESRSASGYTF
TRBV15 | 19 | CATSRDKGQAPGAKNIQYF
TRBV28 | 14 | CASSTLETNYGYTF
TRBV6-5 | 14 | CASIRTGSGNTIYF
TRBV28 | 15 | CASSPLEWRNEKLFF
TRBV6-2/TRBV6-3 | 14 | CASSPTGTGNEQFF
TRBV3-1/TRBV3-2 | 14 | CASSRATGNYGYTF
TRBV7-2 | 13 | CASSSQGGTGYTF
TRBV5-1 | 16 | CASSLAPGSSGNTIYF
TRBV7-2 | 15 | CASSLTGLETDTQYF
TRBV6-5 | 14 | CASRRTAQDSPLHF
TRBV9 | 15 | CASSVAGGANTEAFF
TRBV14 | 12 | CASSPLGGRGYF
TRBV19 | 14 | CASSPEDRGTEAFF
TRBV9 | 13 | CASSVVDSEGYTF
TRBV15 | 19 | CATSSGGRTGVAGANVLTF
TRBV6-5 | 15 | CASSLGQTNTGELFF
TRBV5-1 | 15 | CASGKSGQLNTEAFF
TRBV2 | 15 | CASSVSQGFGQPQHF
TRBV6-5 | 16 | CASSSTGEGAKNIQYF
TRBV6-5 | 15 | CASSYTRQGLTEAFF
TRBV7-2 | 15 | CASSSPGAPTDTQYF
TRBV6-5 | 15 | CASSYKGPGAGGYTF